The rows below give T cell receptor beta chains drawn from one sample of a study of tumor-infiltrating lymphocytes in primary liver carcinoma. TCRdb re-analysed the multiplex PCR reads in MiXCR, keeping a single row per CDR3 protein. The sample has fewer than 250,000 distinct CDR3 sequences; around 60% are singletons. The sample comprised peripheral blood. These receptors were taken from an older woman with primary liver carcinoma and hepatitis B virus infection. Each CDR3 is given without its conserved first and last residue. The order of the fields is V gene, CDR3 protein.

v_gene: TRBV29-1; CDR3aa: SVELAYEQY
v_gene: TRBV28; CDR3aa: ASSSIWGGSSYEQY
v_gene: TRBV5-5; CDR3aa: ASSLLVSSGANALT
v_gene: TRBV12-3/TRBV12-4; CDR3aa: ASGGDSSLWGYT
v_gene: TRBV12-3/TRBV12-4; CDR3aa: ASGPRALAGGIDTQY
v_gene: TRBV7-8; CDR3aa: ASSLNREPQETQY
v_gene: TRBV6-6; CDR3aa: ASSSGISTGELF
v_gene: TRBV7-8; CDR3aa: ASSETANEKLF
v_gene: TRBV28; CDR3aa: TCSLQGLDMQY
v_gene: TRBV7-9; CDR3aa: ASSLGTSGNTVY
v_gene: TRBV11-3; CDR3aa: ASSTYGYT
v_gene: TRBV5-4; CDR3aa: ASIPGQGAGETLY
v_gene: TRBV6-1; CDR3aa: ASSERGSNYEQY
v_gene: TRBV30; CDR3aa: AWGQGETQY
v_gene: TRBV29-1; CDR3aa: SAKDGDTEAF